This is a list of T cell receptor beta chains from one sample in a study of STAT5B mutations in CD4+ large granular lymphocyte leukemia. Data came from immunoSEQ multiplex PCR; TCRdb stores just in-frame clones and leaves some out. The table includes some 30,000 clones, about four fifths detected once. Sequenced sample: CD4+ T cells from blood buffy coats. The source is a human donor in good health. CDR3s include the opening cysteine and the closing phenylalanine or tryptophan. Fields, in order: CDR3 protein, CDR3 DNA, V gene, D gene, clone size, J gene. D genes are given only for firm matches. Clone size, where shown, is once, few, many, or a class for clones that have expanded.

CASSQEYGDGAKNIQYF,TGCGCCAGCAGCCAAGAATACGGTGACGGAGCCAAAAACATTCAGTACTTC,TRBV4-3,-,-,TRBJ2-4
CASSFRSSTDTQYF,TGTGCCAGCAGTTTTAGGTCTTCCACAGATACGCAGTATTTT,TRBV28,-,-,TRBJ2-3
CASSLFSGIYNEQFF,TGTGCCAGCAGCTTGTTTAGCGGAATCTACAATGAGCAGTTCTTC,TRBV5-4,-,-,TRBJ2-1
CASSTNRQGNNEKLFF,TGTGCCAGCTCAACTAATAGACAGGGGAATAATGAAAAACTGTTTTTT,TRBV18,TRBD1,-,TRBJ1-4
CASAGGDRETQYF,TGTGCCAGTGCCGGGGGGGACCGGGAGACCCAGTACTTC,TRBV7-7,TRBD2,-,TRBJ2-5
CASSLGGLGETQYF,TGTGCCAGCAGCTTAGGGGGCCTTGGTGAGACCCAGTACTTC,TRBV11-2,-,-,TRBJ2-5
CASSLVATGGSYEQYF,TGTGCCAGCAGCTTGGTAGCGACAGGGGGGTCTTATGAGCAGTACTTC,TRBV5-5,TRBD1,-,TRBJ2-7
CASSRDRVNEQFF,TGCGCCAGCAGCCGCGACAGGGTCAATGAGCAGTTCTTC,TRBV10-2,TRBD1,-,TRBJ2-1
CASSSGLAIIGGELFF,TGTGCCAGCAGTTCAGGACTAGCGATAATAGGCGGGGAGCTGTTTTTT,TRBV28,TRBD2,-,TRBJ2-2
CASSLTAAEAFF,TGTGCCAGCAGCTTGACAGCAGCCGAAGCTTTCTTT,TRBV7-2,-,-,TRBJ1-1
CASSPQGLNYEQYF,TGTGCCAGCAGTCCTCAAGGGCTTAACTACGAGCAGTACTTC,TRBV27,-,-,TRBJ2-7
CASSPWNYGYTF,TGTGCCAGCAGCCCTTGGAACTATGGCTACACCTTC,TRBV7-2,-,-,TRBJ1-2
CASSPPFKTGMNEQFF,TGTGCCAGCAGCCCCCCGTTTAAGACAGGAATGAATGAGCAGTTCTTC,TRBV5-4,-,-,TRBJ2-1
CASSLLKDTQYF,TGTGCCAGCAGCTTATTGAAAGATACGCAGTATTTT,TRBV7-2,-,-,TRBJ2-3
CSVALQGSNEKLFF,TGCAGCGTTGCCCTCCAAGGATCGAACGAAAAACTGTTTTTT,TRBV29-1,-,few,TRBJ1-4
CASSLAPGGAHEQYF,TGTGCCAGCAGCTTAGCGCCGGGAGGGGCCCACGAGCAGTACTTC,TRBV7-6,TRBD2,-,TRBJ2-7
CASSQHTGLAGGPGELFF,TGCGCCAGCAGCCAACATACGGGACTAGCGGGAGGGCCCGGGGAGCTGTTTTTT,TRBV4-3,TRBD2,-,TRBJ2-2
CASSPGHLNTGELFF,TGTGCCAGCAGTCCGGGACACCTGAACACCGGGGAGCTGTTTTTT,TRBV28,-,-,TRBJ2-2
CASSVSPTAVSGYTF,TGTGCCAGCAGCGTCTCGCCGACAGCCGTGTCAGGCTACACCTTC,TRBV9,-,-,TRBJ1-2
CASSGGTSGNEQFF,TGCGCCAGCAGTGGGGGGACTAGCGGGAATGAGCAGTTCTTC,TRBV10-1,TRBD2,few,TRBJ2-1
CASNPRQGATTGANVLTF,TGTGCCAGTAACCCTCGACAGGGGGCAACTACTGGGGCCAACGTCCTGACTTTC,TRBV19,TRBD1,-,TRBJ2-6
CASRPSGTDVYEQYF,TGTGCCAGCAGACCATCCGGGACTGATGTATACGAGCAGTACTTC,TRBV6-5,-,-,TRBJ2-7
CASSPRQGLDTGELFF,TGTGCCAGCAGCCCTAGACAGGGGCTAGACACCGGGGAGCTGTTTTTT,TRBV9,TRBD1,-,TRBJ2-2
CASSPLGQGTLNTEAFF,TGTGCCAGCTCACCACTAGGCCAGGGGACATTAAACACTGAAGCTTTCTTT,TRBV18,-,-,TRBJ1-1
CASSHRGVTNEKLFF,TGTGCCAGCAGCCATCGCGGGGTCACTAATGAAAAACTGTTTTTT,TRBV28,-,-,TRBJ1-4
CASRRQREETYEQYF,TGTGCCAGCAGGAGACAGCGGGAAGAGACCTACGAGCAGTACTTC,TRBV6-5,TRBD2,-,TRBJ2-7
CASNGPGSGYTF,TGTGCCAGCAATGGCCCAGGGAGCGGCTACACCTTC,TRBV27,-,-,TRBJ1-2
CASRGARGGYTF,TGTGCCAGCAGGGGGGCTAGGGGCGGCTACACCTTC,TRBV2,-,-,TRBJ1-2
CAIKVASTDTQYF,TGTGCCATCAAGGTAGCTAGCACAGATACGCAGTATTTT,TRBV10-3,-,-,TRBJ2-3
CASSHSGSTHNEQFF,TGTGCCAGCAGCCACAGCGGGAGCACCCACAATGAGCAGTTCTTC,TRBV14,TRBD2,-,TRBJ2-1
CASSSEAGAFSEQFF,TGTGCCAGCAGCTCTGAAGCGGGAGCGTTTTCTGAGCAGTTCTTC,TRBV11-2,TRBD2,-,TRBJ2-1
CASRRISRDRGLYGYTF,TGTGCCAGCAGACGGATAAGCCGGGACAGGGGGCTGTATGGCTACACCTTC,TRBV27,TRBD1,-,TRBJ1-2
CAWSQGHTGGYDEQYF,TGTGCCTGGAGTCAAGGCCATACAGGGGGCTATGACGAGCAGTACTTC,TRBV30,TRBD1,-,TRBJ2-7
CASSEVVGSGTSGEQFF,TGCGCCAGCAGTGAGGTTGTCGGTAGCGGGACATCGGGTGAGCAGTTCTTC,TRBV10-1,TRBD2,-,TRBJ2-1
CASSPRSDTNTEAFF,TGTGCCAGCAGCCCGAGGAGCGACACGAACACTGAAGCTTTCTTT,TRBV7-2,-,-,TRBJ1-1
CASSREGRNNEQFF,TGTGCCAGTAGTAGAGAGGGCCGGAACAATGAGCAGTTCTTC,TRBV19,-,-,TRBJ2-1
CASSLWGGVGTSETQYF,TGTGCCAGCAGCTTATGGGGGGGAGTCGGGACTAGCGAGACCCAGTACTTC,TRBV11-2,TRBD2,few,TRBJ2-5
CASSQGLLAGTEQYF,TGCGCCAGCAGCCAAGGTCTACTAGCGGGAACCGAGCAGTACTTC,TRBV4-1,TRBD2,-,TRBJ2-7
CASSYASGASTDTQYF,TGCGCCAGCAGCTACGCTAGCGGGGCTAGCACAGATACGCAGTATTTT,TRBV5-1,TRBD2,-,TRBJ2-3
CATSRDGNAGYEQYF,TGTGCCACCAGCAGAGACGGGAACGCCGGTTACGAGCAGTACTTC,TRBV15,-,few,TRBJ2-7
CASSSTGLGNTIYF,TGTGCCAGCAGCTCGACAGGGTTGGGAAACACCATATATTTT,TRBV28,TRBD1,once,TRBJ1-3
CASSMGRFNYGYTF,TGTGCCAGCTCTATGGGGCGGTTTAACTATGGCTACACCTTC,TRBV28,-,-,TRBJ1-2
CASSTRETQYF,TGTGCCAGCAGCACGAGAGAGACCCAGTACTTC,TRBV7-6,-,-,TRBJ2-5
CSVEVAGGYTEAFF,TGCAGCGTTGAAGTCGCAGGGGGGTACACTGAAGCTTTCTTT,TRBV29-1,TRBD1,-,TRBJ1-1
CASSQGLAGVEQFF,TGTGCCAGCAGCCAGGGACTAGCGGGAGTTGAGCAGTTCTTC,TRBV14,TRBD2,-,TRBJ2-1
CASSGVAGVEQFF,TGTGCCAGTAGTGGAGTAGCCGGCGTGGAGCAGTTCTTC,TRBV19,-,-,TRBJ2-1
CASSGPRVPGELFF,TGTGCCAGCAGCGGGCCCAGGGTGCCCGGGGAGCTGTTTTTT,TRBV7-8,-,once,TRBJ2-2
CASSQPDRVNTDTQYF,TGTGCCAGCAGCCAACCTGACAGGGTAAACACAGATACGCAGTATTTT,TRBV4-2,TRBD1,-,TRBJ2-3
CASSLWGRQGTEAFF,TGTGCCAGCAGTTTATGGGGACGCCAGGGCACTGAAGCTTTCTTT,TRBV27,-,-,TRBJ1-1
CASRPLGTGASGRANEQFF,TGCGCCAGCAGACCCCTCGGGACAGGGGCCAGCGGGAGAGCCAATGAGCAGTTCTTC,TRBV4-1,TRBD1,-,TRBJ2-1
CASSSPSWGQETQYF,TGTGCCAGCAGCTCTCCCTCTTGGGGCCAAGAGACCCAGTACTTC,TRBV7-9,-,-,TRBJ2-5
CASSKVMASVTYNEQFF,TGTGCCAGCAGCAAAGTAATGGCTAGCGTGACTTACAATGAGCAGTTCTTC,TRBV21-1,-,-,TRBJ2-1
CASSLVELAGGLDTQYF,TGTGCCAGCAGCTTGGTAGAACTAGCGGGAGGCCTAGATACGCAGTATTTT,TRBV5-4,TRBD2,-,TRBJ2-3
CASSQSDSYTEAFF,TGCGCCAGCAGCCAATCGGACAGCTACACTGAAGCTTTCTTT,TRBV5-1,-,-,TRBJ1-1